This T cell receptor beta chain originates from a study of cytotoxic CD8 clonotypes in ibrutinib-treated CLL. V was cut by 2 bases and J by 0 bases, with 2 bases left in between. CDR1 and CDR2 (germline): MRHNA, SNTAGT. The CDR3 extends over 14 amino acids. Study conclusions and caveats: At the start, clonality exceeded age-matched healthy donors and followed circulating CD8+ T-cell counts.

In its sample, this clone was seen once. Its specificity is not known. Frozen-stored PBMCs produced 1.5 to 2.5 micrograms of genomic DNA for TCR beta libraries. The assay was immunoSEQ multiplex PCR, and TCRdb's table has in-frame clones only and misses some. Among 110,000 to 150,000 clones listed, 76% were seen once. This sample comprised PBMCs, obtained after 24 months of ibrutinib treatment. This sequence was found in a human donor with chronic lymphocytic leukemia. The chain uses TRBV6-4 and TRBJ2-6; D is uncertain. For the CDR3, the DNA is TGTGCCAGCAGTGACAACTCTGGGGCCAACGTCCTGACTTTC. It is translated as CASSDNSGANVLTF.